This T cell receptor (beta chain) was documented in a study of T cell responses to AZD1222 COVID-19 vaccine. With respect to this clone: Its antigen is not identified.

Study-wide results and limits: Donors were largely white British and mainly female; clonal diversity was possibly underestimated. The repertoires were collected only after the peak T cell response. Spike was spanned by vaccine-associated CD4 TCRs, with dominance at 160-218 and 743-854.

Libraries were prepared by immunoSEQ multiplex PCR; TCRdb keeps only in-frame clonotypes and omits some of them. The sample gives some 120,000 clones, roughly 85% of which show up once; approximately 7% is in the top ten. The receptor was isolated from an adult in good health. The source material was peripheral blood, sampled on day 0 of AZD1222 vaccination.

CDR3 DNA: TGTGCCAGCAGCACAGGTCAGGGGTTTGAAAAACTGTTTTTT. It translates to CASSTGQGFEKLFF. V gene TRBV5-6 combines with J gene TRBJ1-4; tentatively, D is TRBD1 (6 bases). The CDR3 runs 14 residues. Germline CDR1 reads SGHDT; CDR2 reads YYEEEE. Trimming shortened V by 4 bases and J by 7 bases, and 14 bases separated the two germline ends.